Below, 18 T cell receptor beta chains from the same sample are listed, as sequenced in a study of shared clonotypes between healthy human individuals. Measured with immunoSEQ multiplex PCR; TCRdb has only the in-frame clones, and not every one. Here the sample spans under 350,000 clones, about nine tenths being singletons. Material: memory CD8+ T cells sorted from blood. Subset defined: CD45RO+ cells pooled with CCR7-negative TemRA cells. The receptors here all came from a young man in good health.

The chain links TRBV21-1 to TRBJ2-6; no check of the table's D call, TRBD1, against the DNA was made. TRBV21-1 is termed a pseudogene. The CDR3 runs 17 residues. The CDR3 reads CASSKGQVSSGANVLTF. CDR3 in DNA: TGTGCCAGCAGCAAGGGACAGGTTAGCTCTGGGGCCAACGTCCTGACTTTC.

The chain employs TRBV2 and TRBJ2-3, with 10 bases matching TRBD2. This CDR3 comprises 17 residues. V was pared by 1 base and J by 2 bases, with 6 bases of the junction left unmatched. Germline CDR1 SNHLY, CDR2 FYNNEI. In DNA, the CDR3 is TGTGCCAGCAGTGAAGGTCCCCTAGCGGGAGACACAGATACGCAGTATTTT. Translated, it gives CASSEGPLAGDTDTQYF.

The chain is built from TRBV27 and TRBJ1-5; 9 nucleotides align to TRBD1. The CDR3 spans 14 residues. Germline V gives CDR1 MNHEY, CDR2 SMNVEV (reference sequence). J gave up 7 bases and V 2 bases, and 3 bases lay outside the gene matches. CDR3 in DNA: TGTGCCAGCAGTTTAACAGGGGGCAGGCAGCCCCAGCATTTT. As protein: CASSLTGGRQPQHF.

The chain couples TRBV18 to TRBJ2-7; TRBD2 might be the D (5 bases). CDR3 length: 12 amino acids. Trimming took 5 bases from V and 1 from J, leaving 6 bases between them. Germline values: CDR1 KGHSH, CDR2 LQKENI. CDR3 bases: TGTGCCAGCTCAGGGGAGTCCTACGAGCAGTACTTC. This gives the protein CASSGESYEQYF.

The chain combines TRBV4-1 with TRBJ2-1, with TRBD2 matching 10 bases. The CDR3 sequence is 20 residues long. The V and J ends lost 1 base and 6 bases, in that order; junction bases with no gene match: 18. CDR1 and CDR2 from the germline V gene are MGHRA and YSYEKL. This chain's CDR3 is CASSQVPVDPSGGVFNEQFF. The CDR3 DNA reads TGCGCCAGCAGCCAAGTTCCCGTTGACCCAAGCGGGGGGGTGTTCAATGAGCAGTTCTTC.

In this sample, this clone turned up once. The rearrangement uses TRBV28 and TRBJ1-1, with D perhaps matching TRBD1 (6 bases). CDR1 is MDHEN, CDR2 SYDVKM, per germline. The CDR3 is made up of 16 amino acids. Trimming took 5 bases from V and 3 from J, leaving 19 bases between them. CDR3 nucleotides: TGTGCCAGCAGTCCTCCAATGGGGGGCAGGGACACTGAAGCTTTCTTT. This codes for CASSPPMGGRDTEAFF.

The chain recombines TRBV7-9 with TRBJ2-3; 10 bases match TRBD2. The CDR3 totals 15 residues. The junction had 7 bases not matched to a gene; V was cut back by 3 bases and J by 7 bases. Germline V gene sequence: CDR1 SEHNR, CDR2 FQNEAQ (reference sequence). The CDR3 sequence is CASSFLSGGLYTQYF. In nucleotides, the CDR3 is TGTGCCAGCAGCTTTCTTAGCGGGGGGCTGTATACGCAGTATTTT. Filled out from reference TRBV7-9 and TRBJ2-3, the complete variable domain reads DTGVSQNPRHKITKRGQNVTFRCDPISEHNRLYWYRQTLGQGPEFLTYFQNEAQLEKSRLLSDRFSAERPKGSFSTLEIQRTEQGDSAMYLCASSFLSGGLYTQYFGPGTRLTVL.

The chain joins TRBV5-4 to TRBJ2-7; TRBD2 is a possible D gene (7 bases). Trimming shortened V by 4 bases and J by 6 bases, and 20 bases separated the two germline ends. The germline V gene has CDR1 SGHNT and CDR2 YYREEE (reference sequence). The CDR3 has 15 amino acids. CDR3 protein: CASSPNTGWGGEQYF. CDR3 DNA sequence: TGTGCCAGCAGCCCCAACACAGGGTGGGGGGGCGAGCAGTACTTC. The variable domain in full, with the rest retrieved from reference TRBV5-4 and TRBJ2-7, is ETGVTQSPTHLIKTRGQQVTLRCSSQSGHNTVSWYQQALGQGPQFIFQYYREEENGRGNFPPRFSGLQFPNYSSELNVNALELDDSALYLCASSPNTGWGGEQYFGPGTRLTVT.

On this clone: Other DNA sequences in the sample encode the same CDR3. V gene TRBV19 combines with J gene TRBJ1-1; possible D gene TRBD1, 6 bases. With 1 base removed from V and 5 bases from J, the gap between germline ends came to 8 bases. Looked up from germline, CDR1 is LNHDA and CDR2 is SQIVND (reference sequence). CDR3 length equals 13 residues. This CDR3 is CASSIGQGTEAFF. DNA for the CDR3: TGTGCCAGTAGTATAGGCCAGGGGACTGAAGCTTTCTTT.

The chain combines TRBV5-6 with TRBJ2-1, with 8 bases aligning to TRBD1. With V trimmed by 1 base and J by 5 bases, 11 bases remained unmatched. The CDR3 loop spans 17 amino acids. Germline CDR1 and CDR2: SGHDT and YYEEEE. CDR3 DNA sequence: TGTGCCAGCAGCTTGCGGGGACAGGCTAGCCCCGACAATGAGCAGTTCTTC. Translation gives CASSLRGQASPDNEQFF.

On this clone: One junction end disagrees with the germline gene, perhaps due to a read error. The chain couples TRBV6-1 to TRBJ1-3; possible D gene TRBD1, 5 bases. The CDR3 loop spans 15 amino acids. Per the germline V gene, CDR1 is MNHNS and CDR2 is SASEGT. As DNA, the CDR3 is TGTGCCAGCCGTGAACGGGGGAGCTCTGGAAACACCATATATTTT. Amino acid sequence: CASRERGSSGNTIYF.

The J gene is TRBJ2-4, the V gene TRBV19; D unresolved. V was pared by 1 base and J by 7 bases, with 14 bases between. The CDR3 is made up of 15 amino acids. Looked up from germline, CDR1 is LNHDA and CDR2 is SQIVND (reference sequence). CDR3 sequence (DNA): TGTGCCAGTAGTATAGGTCGCCATGTTAGGAACATTCAGTACTTC. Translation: CASSIGRHVRNIQYF.

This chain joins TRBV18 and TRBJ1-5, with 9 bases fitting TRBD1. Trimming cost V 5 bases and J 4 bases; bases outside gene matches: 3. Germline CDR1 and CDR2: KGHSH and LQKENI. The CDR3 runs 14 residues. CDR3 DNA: TGTGCCAGCTCAGAGGACAGGGGAAATCAGCCCCAGCATTTT. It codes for CASSEDRGNQPQHF.

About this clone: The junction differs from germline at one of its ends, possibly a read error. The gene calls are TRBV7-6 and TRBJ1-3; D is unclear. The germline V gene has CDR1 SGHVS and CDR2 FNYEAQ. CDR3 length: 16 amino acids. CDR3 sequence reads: CASSFYGWRPGTTIYF. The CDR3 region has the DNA TGTGCCAGCAGCTTTTACGGTTGGCGTCCGGGAACCACCATATATTTT. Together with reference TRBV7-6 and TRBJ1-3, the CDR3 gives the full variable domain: GAGVSQSPRYKVTKRGQDVALRCDPISGHVSLYWYRQALGQGPEFLTYFNYEAQQDKSGLPNDRFSAERPEGSISTLTIQRTEQRDSAMYRCASSFYGWRPGTTIYFGEGSWLTVV.

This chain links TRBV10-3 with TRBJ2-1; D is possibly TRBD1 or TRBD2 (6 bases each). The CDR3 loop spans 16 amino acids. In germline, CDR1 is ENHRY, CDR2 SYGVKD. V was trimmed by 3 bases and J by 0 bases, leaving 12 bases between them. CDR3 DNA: TGTGCCATCAGTGACCCGGAGGGGGACTCCTACAATGAGCAGTTCTTC. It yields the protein CAISDPEGDSYNEQFF.

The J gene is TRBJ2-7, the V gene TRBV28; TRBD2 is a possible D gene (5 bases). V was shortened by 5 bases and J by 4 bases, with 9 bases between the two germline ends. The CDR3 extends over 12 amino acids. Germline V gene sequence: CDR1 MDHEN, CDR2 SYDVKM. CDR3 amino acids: CASSLRAYEQYF. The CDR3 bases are TGTGCCAGCAGTCTGAGGGCGTACGAGCAGTACTTC.

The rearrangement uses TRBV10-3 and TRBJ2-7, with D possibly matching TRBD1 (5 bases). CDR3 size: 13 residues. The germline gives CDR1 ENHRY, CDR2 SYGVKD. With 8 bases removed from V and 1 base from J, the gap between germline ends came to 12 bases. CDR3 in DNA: TGTGCCATCGGACAAAGGGTATCCTACGAGCAGTACTTC. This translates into CAIGQRVSYEQYF.

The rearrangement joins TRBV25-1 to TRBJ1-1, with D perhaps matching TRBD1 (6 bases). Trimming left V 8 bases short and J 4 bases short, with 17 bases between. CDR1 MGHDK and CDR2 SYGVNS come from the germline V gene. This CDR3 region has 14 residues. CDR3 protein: CASRWGGSGTEAFF. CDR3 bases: TGTGCCAGCCGCTGGGGGGGCTCGGGCACTGAAGCTTTCTTT.